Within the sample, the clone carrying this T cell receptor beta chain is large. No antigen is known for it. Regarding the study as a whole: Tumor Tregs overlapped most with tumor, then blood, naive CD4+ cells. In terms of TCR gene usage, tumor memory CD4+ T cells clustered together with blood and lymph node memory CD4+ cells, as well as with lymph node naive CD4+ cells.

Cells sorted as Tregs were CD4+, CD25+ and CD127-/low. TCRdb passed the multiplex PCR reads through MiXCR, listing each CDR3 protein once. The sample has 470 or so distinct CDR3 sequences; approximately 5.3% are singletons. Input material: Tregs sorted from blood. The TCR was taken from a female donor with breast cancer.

CDR3 loop: CASSFQGDYGYTF. Written as DNA, the CDR3 is TGTGCCAGCAGTTTCCAGGGTGACTATGGCTACACCTTC. The chain is built from TRBV12-3 or TRBV12-4 and TRBJ1-2, with D tentatively TRBD1 (5 bases). This CDR3 comprises 13 residues. The germline V and J ends were trimmed by 3 bases and 3 bases, with 8 bases remaining between them.